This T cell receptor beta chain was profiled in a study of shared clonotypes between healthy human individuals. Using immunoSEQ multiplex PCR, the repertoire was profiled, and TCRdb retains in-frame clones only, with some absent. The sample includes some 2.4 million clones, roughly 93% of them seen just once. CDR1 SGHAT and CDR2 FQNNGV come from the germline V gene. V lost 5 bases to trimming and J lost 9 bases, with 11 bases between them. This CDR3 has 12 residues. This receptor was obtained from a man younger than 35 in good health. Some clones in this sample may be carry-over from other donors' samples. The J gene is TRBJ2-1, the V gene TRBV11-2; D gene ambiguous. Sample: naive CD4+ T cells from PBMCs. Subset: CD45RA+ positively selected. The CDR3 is CASSVERSEQFF. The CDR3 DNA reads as TGTGCCAGCAGCGTCGAACGTAGTGAGCAGTTCTTC.